This T cell receptor (beta chain) was captured by sequencing in a study of blood T cell repertoires in COVID-19. Whole-study context: Samples taken during acute and convalescent COVID-19 were collected in the United States, Italy and Spain. Nucleic acid was either cDNA or gDNA, and it came from T cells, B-cell-depleted T cells, or PBMCs.

Original handling: Reference gene primer amplification gave nucleated cell count estimates. TCRdb's copy holds only in-frame clones and misses some; the assay was immunoSEQ multiplex PCR. V, J and clone size derive from that table, while D and trimming were established from the DNA sequence. Counted here are tens of thousands of clones, 85% occurring once; the ten biggest clones make up more than 30%. Material: peripheral blood. The receptor's source is a man aged 80 or over with acute or convalescent COVID-19.

CDR3 nucleotide sequence: TGTGCCAGCAGACCCGGACAGGGTGGGCTAGAGACCCAGTACTTC. It yields the protein CASRPGQGGLETQYF. The rearrangement uses TRBV5-4 and TRBJ2-5; TRBD1 matches 8 bases. Trimming cost V 5 bases and J 4 bases; bases outside gene matches: 10. The germline gives CDR1 SGHNT, CDR2 YYREEE (reference sequence). This CDR3 region has 15 residues.